This section outlines one TCR beta chain sequence together with its context. Antigen unknown. This record belongs to a study of metastatic and nonmetastatic thyroid tumors. Study summary: A comparison of repertoires was made across blood and tumor or nodule tissue from malignant and benign thyroid patients. Whole-study results and caveats: For both blood and tumor, malignant thyroid tumors reportedly showed significantly higher TCR beta diversity than benign nodules did.

Each patient went into thyroid surgery without having received any treatment. Per the study methods: Using the CDR3 differences seen across clinicopathological groups, the authors built a distant-metastasis classifier for papillary thyroid cancer, which was meant to discriminate distant-metastatic patients. MiXCR reprocessed the PCR reads for TCRdb. Here the V and J calls rest on TCRdb's processing, not on the authors' analysis. The sample includes approximately 16,000 clones, under 35% of them seen just once. The CDR3 is 13 amino acids. V lost 5 bases to trimming and J lost 2 bases; unmatched junction nucleotides: 3. Germline lookup yields CDR1 GTSNPN and CDR2 SVGIG (reference sequence).

The specimen sequenced was adjacent normal tissue. This chain uses TRBV30 with TRBJ1-5; 7 bases map to TRBD1. The receptor's source is a female donor with papillary thyroid cancer or a benign thyroid nodule (not recorded which). Some clones in this sample may be carry-over from other donors' samples. CDR3 region: CAWDRVGNQPQHF. The CDR3 region has the DNA TGTGCCTGGGACAGGGTGGGCAATCAGCCCCAGCATTTT.